A single TCR beta chain is shown here with its context. Its target antigen remains unknown. One base away there is no much larger clone; base qualities are not given. For the CD8 naive samples, CD45RO-negative cells were positively selected for CCR7, yielding a CD45RA+CCR7+ population from which TemRA cells were excluded. The donors were healthy, HIV-negative adults with no recently reported acute infections or vaccinations. Only Caucasian adults living in Nashville, Tennessee, USA were represented among the donors. Blood was collected by leukapheresis, and PBMCs were isolated by Ficoll-Histopaque density gradient centrifugation and then cryopreserved in liquid nitrogen vapor phase. Analytical flow cytometry was used to check the purity and quantity of every magnetically sorted T cell population. Genomic DNA was isolated from each sorted fraction and quantified by UV absorbance on a Nanodrop 2000c.

The source of the sample is a study of shared clonotypes between healthy human individuals (TCRdb year 2020). Study-wide context: The cohort comprised a couple of women and three men aged 18 to 49 years. For each donor, CD4 naive and CD4 memory were each given three plates, CD8 naive was given two plates, and CD8 memory was given one plate. Blood TCR repertoires of five healthy adults were deeply sequenced to estimate repertoire size and the extent of clonotype sharing between individuals. To increase sequencing depth and limit assay-specific biases, different laboratories used diverse techniques to prepare libraries and sequence TCR repertoires. Per donor, leukapheresis produced somewhere between about 0.9 and 9 billion PBMCs.

The investigation overall reported the following: Because the study included a small number of donors, the genetic and exposure-history diversity represented was limited. Only blood was sampled, and tissue TCR repertoires likely differ from those in blood. Rarefaction of sorted-subset datasets indicated incomplete sequencing despite the large sequencing depth. Larger estimated clonotype richness was generally found for naive subsets than for memory subsets. About 4.5% of naive CD4, 3.5% of naive CD8, 2.3% of memory CD4, and approximately 0.4% of memory CD8 clonotypes were shared across several donors. Compared with non-shared clonotypes, clonotypes shared by all four sorted-subset donors had higher generation probabilities. Pairwise subsampling indicated that sequencing depth was expected to affect the degree of clonotype sharing among donors.

TCR CDR3 regions were amplified from genomic DNA by multiplex PCR using the deep immunoSEQ assay. Genomic DNA extracted from each cell subset was distributed evenly over all wells of several immunoSEQ 96-well plates, and each plate served as one replicate. For sorted subsets, each replicate PCR was loaded with approximately 190 ng genomic DNA, equivalent to about 30,000 T cell genomes. The purified libraries were quantified using a Qubit 3.0 fluorometer, sized with a Bioanalyzer 2100, and then quantified again using the KAPA Library Quantification kit. Each immunoSEQ 96-well plate was sequenced on its own single-read 150-cycle Illumina NextSeq 550 flow cell. On the study's bioinformatics: The immunoSEQ output contained only junctional sequences without quality scores, so filtering could not match that applied to full-length reads. Sequences were annotated with PyIR, a Python wrapper for IgBLAST v1.9, using IMGT germline references to assign V/J genes and CDR3. Reads were filtered out if the reads had weak V/J assignments (E-value above 1e-6), no CDR3, stop codons, out-of-frame junctions, or ambiguous translated residues. V3J clonotypes were defined as sequences sharing the same inferred V gene, J gene, and CDR3 amino acid sequence. To compute the percentage overlap between repertoires, the number of shared unique clonotypes was divided by the size of the smaller repertoire. Richness of each repertoire was evaluated using RTK rarefaction, the Chao1 estimator, and Recon v2.1 estimates of unobserved clonotypes. Generation probabilities for all TCRbeta clonotypes obtained by the gDNA method from four donors were computed using OLGA. TCRdb stores this immuneACCESS table with in-frame sequences only. Part of the clones is absent; in the studies checked, under half of the shortfall reflects unresolved V genes, and no reason is known for the rest. From that table come the V and J calls and clone size; the DNA was used to work out D and trimming. Counted in this sample were roughly 2.1 million clones; about 93% of them appeared once. Roughly 1.8% of the sample comes from the top ten.

Relative to germline, V is 4 bases shorter and J is 5 bases shorter, with 11 bases between their ends. The CDR3 runs 13 amino acids, cysteine and phenylalanine included. Of all the DNA, just the CDR3 is kept, 39 bases in frame from base 1. The CDR1 and CDR2 encoded by the germline V gene are MGHRA and YSYEKL. The specimen was naive CD8+ T cells from PBMCs. The intended sense of this specimen's cell subset or site label: CD45RA+CCR7+. The rearranged chain carries TRBV4-1 and TRBJ2-5; the D call could be TRBD1 or TRBD2, with each sharing 5 bases. The TCR originated in a young man in good health. Some clones in this sample may be carry-over from other donors' samples. The nucleotide sequence reads as follows: TGCGCCAGCAGCCGAGGGGTTCGGGAGACCCAGTACTTC. Its translation is CASSRGVRETQYF.